The rows below give T cell receptor beta chains drawn from one sample of a study of blood T cell repertoires in COVID-19. Using immunoSEQ multiplex PCR, the repertoire was profiled, and TCRdb retains in-frame clones only, with some absent. The sample includes a few hundred thousand clones, 65% to 90% of them seen just once. Specimen: peripheral blood. The source is a man aged 35 to 55 who had recovered from COVID-19. Each CDR3 is given with its conserved first and last residue. The order of the fields is V gene, clone size, D gene, J gene, CDR3 protein, CDR3 DNA. The D gene is left open where the match is weak. Not every row has a clone size; where given, it reads once, few, many or a size class.

TRBV15,.,.,TRBJ2-1,CATSRDRGGRKFF,TGTGCCACCAGCAGAGATAGGGGGGGCCGAAAGTTCTTC
TRBV13,.,.,TRBJ1-1,CATGEAFF,TGTGCCACGGGAGAAGCTTTCTTT
TRBV29-1,.,.,TRBJ2-2,CSVDRGTEGNTGELFF,TGCAGCGTTGATAGGGGAACGGAGGGGAACACCGGGGAGCTGTTTTTT
TRBV9,few,.,TRBJ1-2,CASSATPTKDSYGYTF,TGTGCCAGCAGCGCCACTCCCACCAAGGACAGCTATGGCTACACCTTC
TRBV9,.,TRBD1,TRBJ2-7,CASSVDREWGEQYF,TGTGCCAGCAGCGTGGACAGGGAATGGGGCGAGCAGTACTTC
TRBV13,once,TRBD2,TRBJ2-7,CAISPGLGPYEQYF,TGTGCCATCTCACCGGGACTAGGACCCTACGAGCAGTACTTC
TRBV29-1,.,TRBD1,TRBJ1-1,CSVDKTGGGTEAFF,TGCAGCGTTGATAAGACAGGGGGAGGAACTGAAGCTTTCTTT
TRBV5-1,.,TRBD2,TRBJ2-3,CASSTGLAGGTDTQYF,TGCGCCAGCAGCACCGGACTAGCGGGAGGGACAGATACGCAGTATTTT
TRBV4-3,.,TRBD1,TRBJ2-3,CASSLDRGQTDTQYF,TGCGCCAGCAGCCTCGACAGGGGGCAGACAGATACGCAGTATTTT
TRBV5-6,.,TRBD2,TRBJ2-3,CASSLGTSGSSDTQYF,TGTGCCAGCAGCTTGGGGACTAGCGGGAGTTCAGATACGCAGTATTTT
TRBV18,.,.,TRBJ2-3,CASSEQGDTQYF,TGTGCCAGCTCAGAACAGGGTGATACGCAGTATTTT
TRBV2,.,.,TRBJ2-5,CASEQGRKETQYF,TGTGCCAGCGAACAGGGGAGGAAAGAGACCCAGTACTTC
TRBV4-3,.,.,TRBJ1-2,CASSQSKTYKDGYTF,TGCGCCAGCAGCCAAAGCAAGACTTACAAGGATGGCTACACCTTC
TRBV3-1/TRBV3-2,.,.,TRBJ1-1,CASSPHTGRTEAFF,TGTGCCAGCAGCCCCCACACGGGGAGAACTGAAGCTTTCTTT
TRBV28,.,.,TRBJ1-5,CASTTHQGNNQPQHF,TGTGCCAGCACCACCCACCAGGGAAACAATCAGCCCCAGCATTTT
TRBV4-1,few,TRBD2,TRBJ2-7,CASSHPGLAGGPTLYEQYF,TGCGCCAGCAGCCATCCGGGACTAGCGGGAGGCCCGACATTATACGAGCAGTACTTC
TRBV30,.,TRBD2,TRBJ2-5,CAWSVLAGAQPQYF,TGTGCCTGGAGTGTGCTAGCGGGAGCCCAGCCCCAGTACTTC
TRBV18,.,.,TRBJ2-3,CASSPTRGTDTQYF,TGTGCCAGCTCCCCTACTAGGGGCACAGATACGCAGTATTTT
TRBV6-5,once,TRBD1,TRBJ2-3,CASITDRVTDTQYF,TGTGCCAGCATCACGGACAGGGTCACAGATACGCAGTATTTT
TRBV20-1,.,TRBD1,TRBJ2-1,CSASNRGRDEQFF,TGCAGTGCTAGTAACAGGGGGCGAGATGAGCAGTTCTTC
TRBV7-2,.,TRBD2,TRBJ2-3,CASSLYSGGSGSTDTQYF,TGTGCCAGCAGCTTATATAGCGGGGGGTCGGGTAGCACAGATACGCAGTATTTT
TRBV6-2/TRBV6-3,once,.,TRBJ2-3,CASSLRSTLTDTQYF,TGTGCCAGCAGTTTGCGGTCGACCCTCACAGATACGCAGTATTTT
TRBV5-6,.,TRBD1,TRBJ1-5,CASSRRGPDQPQHF,TGTGCCAGCAGCCGCAGGGGGCCGGATCAGCCCCAGCATTTT
TRBV18,.,TRBD1,TRBJ1-2,CASSRDRERVGYTF,TGTGCCAGCTCACGGGACAGGGAGCGCGTTGGCTACACCTTC
TRBV6-2/TRBV6-3,.,.,TRBJ2-3,CASSYGLPGVGDTQYF,TGTGCCAGCAGTTACGGGCTACCGGGAGTGGGAGATACGCAGTATTTT
TRBV12-5,once,.,TRBJ2-7,CASGSLYRAGYEQYF,TGTGCTAGTGGTTCTCTCTACAGGGCTGGCTACGAGCAGTACTTC
TRBV5-6,once,.,TRBJ2-7,CASSLGAPYEQYF,TGTGCCAGCAGCTTGGGGGCCCCTTACGAGCAGTACTTC
TRBV5-6,.,TRBD2,TRBJ2-7,CASSFGGRASYEQYF,TGTGCCAGCAGCTTCGGCGGGAGGGCCTCCTACGAGCAGTACTTC
TRBV14,few,.,TRBJ2-3,CASSQDSWDVPGVDTQYF,TGTGCCAGCAGCCAAGATTCTTGGGACGTGCCAGGGGTGGATACGCAGTATTTT